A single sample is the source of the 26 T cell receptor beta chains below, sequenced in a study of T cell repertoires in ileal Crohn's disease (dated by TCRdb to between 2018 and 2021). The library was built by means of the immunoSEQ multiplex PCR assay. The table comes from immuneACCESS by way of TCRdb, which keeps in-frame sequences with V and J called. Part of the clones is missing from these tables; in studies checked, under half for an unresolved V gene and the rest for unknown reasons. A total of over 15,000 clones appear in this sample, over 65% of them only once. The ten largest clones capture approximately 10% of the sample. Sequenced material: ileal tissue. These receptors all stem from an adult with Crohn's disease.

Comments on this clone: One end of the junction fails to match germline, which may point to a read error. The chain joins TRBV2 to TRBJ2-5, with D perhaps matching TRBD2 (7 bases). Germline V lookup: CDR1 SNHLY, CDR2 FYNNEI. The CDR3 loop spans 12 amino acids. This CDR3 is CASRGGGEAQYF. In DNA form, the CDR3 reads TGTGCCAGCAGGGGAGGGGGAGAGGCCCAGTACTTC.

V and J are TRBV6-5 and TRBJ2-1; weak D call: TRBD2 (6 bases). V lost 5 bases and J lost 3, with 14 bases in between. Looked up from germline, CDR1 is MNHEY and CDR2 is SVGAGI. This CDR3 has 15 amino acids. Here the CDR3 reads CASSITGGVYNEQFF. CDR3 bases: TGTGCCAGCAGTATCACAGGAGGGGTCTACAATGAGCAGTTCTTC.

CDR3 DNA sequence: TGCAGCGTGGACAGGGGTTGGGGCACTGAAGCTTTCTTT. Amino acids: CSVDRGWGTEAFF. The chain links TRBV29-1 to TRBJ1-1; 9 bases are shared with TRBD1. The J segment lost 4 bases and the V segment lost 6 bases, leaving 6 bases of the junction unmatched. In germline, CDR1 is SQVTM, CDR2 ANQGSEA. The CDR3 has 13 residues.

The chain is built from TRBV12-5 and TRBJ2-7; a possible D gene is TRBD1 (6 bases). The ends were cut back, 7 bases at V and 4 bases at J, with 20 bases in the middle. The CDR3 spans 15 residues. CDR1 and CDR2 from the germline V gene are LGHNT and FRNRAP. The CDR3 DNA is TGTGCTAGTGCCAACTTCCTGGACAGAGAATACGAGCAGTACTTC. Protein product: CASANFLDREYEQYF.

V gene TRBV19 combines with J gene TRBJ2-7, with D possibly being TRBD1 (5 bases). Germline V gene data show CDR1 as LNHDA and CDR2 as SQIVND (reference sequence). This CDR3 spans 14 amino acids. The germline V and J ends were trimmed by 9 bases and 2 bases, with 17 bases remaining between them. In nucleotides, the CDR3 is TGTGCCAGCATGGCCCAAGACAGTACCTACGAGCAGTACTTC. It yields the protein CASMAQDSTYEQYF.

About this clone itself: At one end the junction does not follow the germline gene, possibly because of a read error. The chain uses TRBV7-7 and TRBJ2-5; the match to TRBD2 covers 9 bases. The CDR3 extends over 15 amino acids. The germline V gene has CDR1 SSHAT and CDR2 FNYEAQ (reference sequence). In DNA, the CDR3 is TGTGCTAGCAGCTTAGGCCTGCGGGGGGGAGAGACCCAGTACTTC. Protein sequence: CASSLGLRGGETQYF.

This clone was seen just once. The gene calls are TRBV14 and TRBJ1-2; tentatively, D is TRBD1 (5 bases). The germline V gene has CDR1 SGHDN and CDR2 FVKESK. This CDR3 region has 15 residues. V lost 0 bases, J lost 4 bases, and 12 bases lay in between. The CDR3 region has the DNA TGTGCCAGCAGCCAAGACTCAGGGCTCCGCTATGGCTACACCTTC. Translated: CASSQDSGLRYGYTF. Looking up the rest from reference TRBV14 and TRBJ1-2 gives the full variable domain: EAGVTQFPSHSVIEKGQTVTLRCDPISGHDNLYWYRRVMGKEIKFLLHFVKESKQDESGMPNNRFLAERTGGTYSTLKVQPAELEDSGVYFCASSQDSGLRYGYTFGSGTRLTVV.

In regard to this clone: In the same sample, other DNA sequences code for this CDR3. This CDR3 is CASGQGVSNQPQHF. CDR3 DNA sequence: TGTGCCAGCGGACAGGGGGTAAGCAATCAGCCCCAGCATTTT. This rearrangement joins TRBV6-1 to TRBJ1-5, with 10 bases identical to TRBD1. V was clipped by 8 bases and J by 1 base; unmatched bases: 2. The CDR3 is 14 residues long. The germline V gene has CDR1 MNHNS and CDR2 SASEGT.

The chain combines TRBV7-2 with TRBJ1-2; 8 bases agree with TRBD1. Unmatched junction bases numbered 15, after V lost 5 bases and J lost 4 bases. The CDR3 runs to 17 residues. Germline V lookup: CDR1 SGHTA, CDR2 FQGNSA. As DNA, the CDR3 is TGTGCCAGCAGCCATCCTGGGGCAGGGGGCGGCGGCTATGGCTACACCTTC. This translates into CASSHPGAGGGGYGYTF.

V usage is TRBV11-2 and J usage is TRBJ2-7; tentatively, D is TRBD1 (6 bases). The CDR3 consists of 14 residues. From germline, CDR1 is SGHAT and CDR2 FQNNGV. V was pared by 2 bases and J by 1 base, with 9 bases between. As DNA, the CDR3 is TGTGCCAGCAGCTTAAGACAGGTTTCCTACGAGCAGTACTTC. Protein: CASSLRQVSYEQYF.

The CDR3 sequence is CASSTTDGQPQHF. The CDR3 region has the DNA TGTGCCAGCAGCACCACAGACGGCCAGCCCCAGCATTTT. This sequence joins TRBV9 and TRBJ1-5; D remains unclear. This CDR3 contains 13 residues. Germline CDR1 reads SGDLS; CDR2 reads YYNGEE. Trimming left V 4 bases short and J 7 bases short, with 12 bases between.

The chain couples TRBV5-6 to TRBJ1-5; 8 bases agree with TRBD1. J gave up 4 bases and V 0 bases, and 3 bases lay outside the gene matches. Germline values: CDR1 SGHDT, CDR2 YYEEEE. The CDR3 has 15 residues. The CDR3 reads CASSLDRGYNQPQHF. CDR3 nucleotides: TGTGCCAGCAGCTTGGACAGGGGGTATAATCAGCCCCAGCATTTT.

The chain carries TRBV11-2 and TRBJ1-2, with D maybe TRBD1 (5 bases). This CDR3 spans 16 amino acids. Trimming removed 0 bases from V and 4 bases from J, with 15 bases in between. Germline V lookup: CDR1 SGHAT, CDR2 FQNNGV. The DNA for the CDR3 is TGTGCCAGCAGCTTAGATACTTCAGGGTACGGCTATGGCTACACCTTC. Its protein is CASSLDTSGYGYGYTF. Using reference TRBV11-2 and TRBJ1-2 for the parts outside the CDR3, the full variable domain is EAGVAQSPRYKIIEKRQSVAFWCNPISGHATLYWYQQILGQGPKLLIQFQNNGVVDDSQLPKDRFSAERLKGVDSTLKIQPAKLEDSAVYLCASSLDTSGYGYGYTFGSGTRLTVV.

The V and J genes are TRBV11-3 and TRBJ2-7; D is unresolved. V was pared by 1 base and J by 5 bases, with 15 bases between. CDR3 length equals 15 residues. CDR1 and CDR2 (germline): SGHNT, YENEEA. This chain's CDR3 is CASSLGGQIEDEQYF. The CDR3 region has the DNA TGTGCCAGCAGCTTAGGAGGTCAAATTGAAGACGAGCAGTACTTC.

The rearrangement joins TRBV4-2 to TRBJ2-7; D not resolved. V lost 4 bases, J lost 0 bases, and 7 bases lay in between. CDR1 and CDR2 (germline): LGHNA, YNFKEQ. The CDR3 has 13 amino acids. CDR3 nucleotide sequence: TGTGCCAGCAGCCCCCCCCTCTCCTACGAGCAGTACTTC. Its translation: CASSPPLSYEQYF.

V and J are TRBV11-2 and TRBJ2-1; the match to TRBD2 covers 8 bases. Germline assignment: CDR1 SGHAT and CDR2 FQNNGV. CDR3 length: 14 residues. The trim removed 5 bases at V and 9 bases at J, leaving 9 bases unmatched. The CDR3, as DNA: TGTGCCAGCAGCCCCGTCGGGGGGGCGGGTGAGCAGTTCTTC. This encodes CASSPVGGAGEQFF. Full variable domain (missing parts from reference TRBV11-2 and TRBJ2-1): EAGVAQSPRYKIIEKRQSVAFWCNPISGHATLYWYQQILGQGPKLLIQFQNNGVVDDSQLPKDRFSAERLKGVDSTLKIQPAKLEDSAVYLCASSPVGGAGEQFFGPGTRLTVL.

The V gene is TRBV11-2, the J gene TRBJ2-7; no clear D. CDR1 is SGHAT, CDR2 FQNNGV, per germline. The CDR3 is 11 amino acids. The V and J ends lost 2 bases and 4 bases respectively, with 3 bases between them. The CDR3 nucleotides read TGTGCCAGCAGCTTACAATACGAGCAGTACTTC. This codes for CASSLQYEQYF.

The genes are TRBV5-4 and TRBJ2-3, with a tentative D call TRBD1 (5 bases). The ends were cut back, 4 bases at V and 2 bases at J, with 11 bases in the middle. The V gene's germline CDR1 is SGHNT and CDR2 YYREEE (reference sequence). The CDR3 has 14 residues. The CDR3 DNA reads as TGTGCCAGCAGCCCGCGACAGCCCACAGATACGCAGTATTTT. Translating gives CASSPRQPTDTQYF.

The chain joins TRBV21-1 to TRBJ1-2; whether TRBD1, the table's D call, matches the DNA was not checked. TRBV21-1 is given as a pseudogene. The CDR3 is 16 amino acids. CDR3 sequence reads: CASSKVGGAEGDGYTF. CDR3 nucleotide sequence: TGTGCCAGCAGCAAAGTTGGGGGCGCGGAAGGGGATGGCTACACCTTC.

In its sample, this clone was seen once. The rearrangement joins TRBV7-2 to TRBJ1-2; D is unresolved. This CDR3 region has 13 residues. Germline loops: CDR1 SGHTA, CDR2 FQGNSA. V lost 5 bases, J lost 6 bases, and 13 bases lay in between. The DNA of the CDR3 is TGTGCCAGCAGCCCGCCGGACTCGAATGGCTACACCTTC. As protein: CASSPPDSNGYTF.

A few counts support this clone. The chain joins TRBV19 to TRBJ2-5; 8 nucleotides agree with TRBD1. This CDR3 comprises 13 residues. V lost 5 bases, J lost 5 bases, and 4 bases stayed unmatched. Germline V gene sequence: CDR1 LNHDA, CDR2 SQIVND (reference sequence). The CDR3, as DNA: TGTGCCAGTAGTTTGGGACAGGAGGAGACCCAGTACTTC. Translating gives CASSLGQEETQYF.

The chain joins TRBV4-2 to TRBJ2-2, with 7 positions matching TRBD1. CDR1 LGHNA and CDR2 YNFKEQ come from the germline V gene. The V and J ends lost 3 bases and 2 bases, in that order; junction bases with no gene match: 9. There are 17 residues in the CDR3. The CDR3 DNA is TGTGCCAGCAGCCATCAGAGAAAAGGGGGCAACACCGGGGAGCTGTTTTTT. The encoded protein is CASSHQRKGGNTGELFF.

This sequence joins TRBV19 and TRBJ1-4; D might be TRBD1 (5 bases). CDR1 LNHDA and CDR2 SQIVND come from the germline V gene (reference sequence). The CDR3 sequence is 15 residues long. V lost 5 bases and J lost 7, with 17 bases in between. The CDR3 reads CASSRHTGDPEKLFF. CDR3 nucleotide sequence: TGTGCCAGTAGTCGCCATACAGGAGACCCTGAAAAACTGTTTTTT.

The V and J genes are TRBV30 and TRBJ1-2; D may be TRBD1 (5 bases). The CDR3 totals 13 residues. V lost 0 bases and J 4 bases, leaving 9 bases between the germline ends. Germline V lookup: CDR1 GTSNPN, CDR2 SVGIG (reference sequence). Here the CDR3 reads CAWSVRGSYGYTF. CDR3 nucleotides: TGTGCCTGGAGTGTACGGGGGAGCTATGGCTACACCTTC.

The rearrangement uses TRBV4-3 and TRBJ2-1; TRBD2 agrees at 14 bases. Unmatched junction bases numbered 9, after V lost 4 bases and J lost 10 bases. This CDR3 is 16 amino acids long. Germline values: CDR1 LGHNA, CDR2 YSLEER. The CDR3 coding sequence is TGCGCCAGCAGCCCGGTCGGACTAGCGGGGGGTACGGAGCAGTTCTTC. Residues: CASSPVGLAGGTEQFF.

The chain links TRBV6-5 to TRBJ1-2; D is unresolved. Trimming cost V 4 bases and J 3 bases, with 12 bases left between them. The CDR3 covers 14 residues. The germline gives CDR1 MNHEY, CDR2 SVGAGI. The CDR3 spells CASSSGGYDYGYTF. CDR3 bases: TGTGCCAGCAGTTCTGGCGGTTATGACTATGGCTACACCTTC.